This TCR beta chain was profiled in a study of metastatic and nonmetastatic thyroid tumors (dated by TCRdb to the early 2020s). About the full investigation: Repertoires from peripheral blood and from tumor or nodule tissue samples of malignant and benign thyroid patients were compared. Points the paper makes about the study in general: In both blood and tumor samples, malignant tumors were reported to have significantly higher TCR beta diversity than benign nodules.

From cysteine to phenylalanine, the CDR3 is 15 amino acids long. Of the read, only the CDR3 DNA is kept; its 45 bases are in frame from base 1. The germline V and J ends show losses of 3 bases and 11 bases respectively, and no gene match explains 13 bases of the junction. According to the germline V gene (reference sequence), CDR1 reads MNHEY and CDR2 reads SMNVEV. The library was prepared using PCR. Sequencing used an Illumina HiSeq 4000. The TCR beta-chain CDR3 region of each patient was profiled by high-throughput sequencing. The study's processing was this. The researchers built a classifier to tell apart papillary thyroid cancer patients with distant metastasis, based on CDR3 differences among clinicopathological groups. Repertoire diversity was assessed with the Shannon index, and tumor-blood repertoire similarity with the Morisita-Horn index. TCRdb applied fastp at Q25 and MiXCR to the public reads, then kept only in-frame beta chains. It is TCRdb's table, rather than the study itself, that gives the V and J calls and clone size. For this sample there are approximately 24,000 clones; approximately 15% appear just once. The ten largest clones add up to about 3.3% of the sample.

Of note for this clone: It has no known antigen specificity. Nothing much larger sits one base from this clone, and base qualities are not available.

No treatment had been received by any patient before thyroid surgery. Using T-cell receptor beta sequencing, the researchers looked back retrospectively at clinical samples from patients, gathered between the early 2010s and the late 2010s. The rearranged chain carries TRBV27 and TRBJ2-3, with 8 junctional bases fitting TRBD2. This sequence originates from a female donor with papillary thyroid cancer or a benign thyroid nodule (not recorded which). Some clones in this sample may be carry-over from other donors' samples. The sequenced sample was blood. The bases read TGTGCCAGCAGTTTTTTTAGCGGGGCAACAAATAAGCAGTATTTT. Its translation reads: CASSFFSGATNKQYF.